Sequencing of this T cell receptor beta chain was carried out in a study of T-cell reconstitution after alpha-beta-depleted transplantation in children. To note about this clonotype: Antigen unknown.

The CDR3 length is 15 residues. Trimming took 0 bases from V and 5 from J, leaving 16 bases between them. Germline-derived CDR1 and CDR2 are SQVTM and ANQGSEA. Study observations and caveats: Roughly two months post-transplant, alpha-beta T cells reportedly originated from several hundred graft clones that had expanded. Surviving recipient T cells and thymic progenitors underlay high day-60 TCRbeta diversity in some patients. It was newly produced T cells that mostly accounted for T-cell counts and diversity one year after transplant.

Unique molecular identifiers were built into the TCRbeta library. One entry per CDR3 protein, called by TCRdb with MiXCR from the PCR reads. The data show 550,000 to 600,000 distinct CDR3 sequences, approximately 22% seen once. The specimen was PBMCs, mostly from graft donor cells, collected 360 days after TCRalphabeta/CD19-depleted stem cell transplant. The chain is built from TRBV29-1 and TRBJ2-5; a weak D match, TRBD2 (6 bases). This sequence originates from a boy younger than two who had a stem cell transplant for acute myeloid leukemia, so the T cells may come from the graft donor. The CDR3 protein is CSVEDLQVRGETQYF. The CDR3, as DNA: TGCAGCGTTGAAGATCTTCAAGTCCGGGGGGAGACCCAGTACTTC. Filled out from reference TRBV29-1 and TRBJ2-5, the complete variable domain reads SAVISQKPSRDICQRGTSLTIQCQVDSQVTMMFWYRQQPGQSLTLIATANQGSEATYESGFVIDKFPISRPNLTFSTLTVSNMSPEDSSIYLCSVEDLQVRGETQYFGPGTRLLVL.